This T cell receptor (beta chain) came from a study of T cells after yellow fever vaccination. Study observations and caveats: The bulk population could contribute abundant contaminating clonotypes to FACS-sorted repertoires. Subsequent booster samples again held most clones from primary vaccination (96% CD4, 88% CD8). CD4 and CD8 compartments shared a small share of clonotypes, likely from convergent recombination.

TCRdb used MiXCR to reprocess the 5' RACE reads, holding one entry per CDR3 protein. The table lists 200,000 to 300,000 distinct CDR3 sequences, 13% of them singletons. This CDR3 comprises 16 residues. CDR1 is SGHRS, CDR2 YFSETQ, per germline. J gave up 8 bases and V 0 bases, and 8 bases lay outside the gene matches. A word on this clonotype: The target antigen is unknown.

The receptor's source is a man aged 25 to 40 who received the YFV17D yellow fever vaccine. This rearrangement joins TRBV5-1 to TRBJ1-6, with TRBD1 matching 7 bases. The specimen comprised CD4+ T cells sorted from PBMCs, sampled 45 days after the yellow fever booster vaccination. CDR3: CASSLDHRGSHSPLHF. The CDR3 DNA is TGCGCCAGCAGCTTGGATCACAGGGGATCGCATTCACCCCTCCACTTT.